The T cell receptor (beta chain) described here comes from a study of tumor-infiltrating lymphocytes in primary liver carcinoma. Trimming cost V 0 bases and J 12 bases; bases outside gene matches: 2. CDR1 SGHDT and CDR2 YYEEEE come from the germline V gene. CDR3 length equals 13 residues. Study-wide points: Samples were bulk unsorted, so CD4+ and CD8+ repertoires were not compared. Paired tumor-adjacent and tumor-blood samples overlapped less than tumor region pairs did.

This clonotype was observed a few times. Its antigen is not known. Unsorted whole blood supplied the RNA, and germline DNA was extracted too. With approximately 470 ng total RNA as template and a constant-region primer, TCR beta cDNA was made. What produced the TCR beta libraries was three nested multiplex PCR rounds using slightly modified ARM-PCR. Running ten to eleven cycles apiece, the first two PCR rounds relied on TRBV1-TRBV30 forward primers together with a C-beta reverse primer. TCRdb re-derived calls from the multiplex PCR reads in MiXCR, one entry per CDR3 protein. Of about 350,000 distinct CDR3 sequences listed, less than 75% are singletons.

The source is a man aged 40-49 years with primary liver carcinoma and hepatitis B virus infection. J is TRBJ2-1 and V is TRBV5-6; 11 bases agree with TRBD2. The sample consisted of peripheral blood. Here the CDR3 reads CASSLALAGGQFF. The CDR3 nucleotides read TGTGCCAGCAGCTTGGCTCTAGCGGGAGGGCAGTTCTTC.